This TCR beta chain comes out of a study of blood T cell repertoires in COVID-19. Study-level background: There were acute and convalescent COVID-19 samples, and they came from the United States, Italy and Spain.

This clone was detected only once. The assay was immunoSEQ multiplex PCR, and TCRdb's table has in-frame clones only and misses some. The sample includes about 120,000 clones, 90% of them seen just once. The TCR comes from a human donor with active COVID-19. The donor label of this sample is uncertain. The sequencing sample was made of peripheral blood.

Here the CDR3 DNA reads TGTGCCATCAGTGAGTCGACAGGGTATGGCTACACCTTC. Amino acids: CAISESTGYGYTF. This chain joins TRBV10-3 and TRBJ1-2, with 7 bases matching TRBD1. The germline V gene has CDR1 ENHRY and CDR2 SYGVKD. V lost 0 bases, J lost 5 bases, and 0 bases stayed unmatched. The CDR3 runs 13 residues.